This T cell receptor beta chain was observed in a study of Graves' ophthalmopathy and Graves' hyperthyroidism. Germline V gene lookup returns CDR1 SGHTA and CDR2 FQGTGA. The ends were cut back, 5 bases at V and 8 bases at J, with 9 bases in the middle. The CDR3 totals 12 residues. Transcripts of RNA were the source for amplifying TCR beta CDR3 regions. HTBI primers were used in a first-round RT-PCR, which preceded a second-round multiplex PCR. TCRdb redid the calling of the multiplex PCR reads with MiXCR, one entry per CDR3 protein. The sample has over 45,000 distinct CDR3 sequences, over 40% seen once. Those donors who had ophthalmopathy presented with moderate-to-severe activity, a CAS of ≥3, a NOSPECS of ≥4 and a duration under 3 months. Patients were left out if they had other autoimmune diseases, uncontrolled infections, pregnancy or lactation. A few counts support this clonotype.

Sequencing was performed on peripheral blood. V usage is TRBV7-3 and J usage is TRBJ2-2, with D unclear. This receptor was taken from an adult man with Graves' ophthalmopathy. The CDR3 is CASSPLSGELFF. For the CDR3, the DNA is TGTGCCAGCAGCCCCCTGTCAGGGGAGCTGTTTTTT.